The text below deals with one TCR beta chain. What antigen it recognizes has not been identified. Base qualities were left out, and no much larger clone turns up one base away. Whole blood was collected in K2EDTA tubes by collaborating institutions according to the institutions' own protocols. For TCRbeta analysis, collaborators shipped samples as frozen whole blood, isolated PBMCs, or DNA extracted from either of those sample types. These data are taken from a study of blood T cell repertoires in COVID-19 (dated by TCRdb to 2018 to 2020). Some background on the complete study: Collaborator samples came from the United States, Italy and Spain and covered acute and convalescent phases of COVID-19. HLA class I and class II types, where available, came from metadata supplied by the sample provider rather than from assay-based typing. The material from the prospective study consisted of cDNA or gDNA derived from T cells, B-cell-depleted T cells, or PBMCs. Sample metadata almost always included a de-identified subject ID, COVID-19 status, age in years and sex. The samples were drawn from two sources: the first 160 participants of the ongoing ImmuneRACE study, and 1,200 or so subjects contributed by 6 global collaborators. Subjects who had been exposed to COVID-19, were actively infected with it, or had recovered from it provided the deeply sampled blood TCRbeta repertoires that made up the dataset. A freely available public database, intended as a resource for researchers studying the immune response to SARS-CoV-2, is where the repertoires were released. Study-wide findings and limitations: The amount of clinical and demographic metadata varied by source and participant and was provided uncurated.

V trim: 10 bases; J trim: 5 bases; unmatched bases: 13. From cysteine to phenylalanine, the CDR3 is 14 amino acids long. Only the CDR3 portion is preserved as DNA: 42 bases, with reading frame beginning at the first base. Looking up the germline V gene yields CDR1 MNHEY and CDR2 SVGAGI. TCRbeta CDR3 regions were amplified from genomic DNA by means of the immunoSEQ Assay, a bias-controlled multiplex PCR. Regarding the original processing steps: The number of nucleated cells in each sample was estimated from the amplification of reference gene primers within the assay. Sequence reads were collapsed and filtered to measure the absolute abundance of every unique TCRbeta CDR3 rearrangement. For each sample, productive Simpson clonality was calculated by taking the square root of Simpson's diversity index across productive rearrangements. The clones in this table, taken by TCRdb from immuneACCESS, are in-frame only. Not every clone is retained; where verified, under half of the shortfall comes from an unresolved V gene, and the cause of the rest is unknown. That table gives V, J and clone size, and the DNA gave D and trimming. The sample table lists about 210,000 clones, roughly nine tenths of them with a count of one. The ten largest clones take up roughly 1.2% of the sample.

Material for sequencing was peripheral blood. This receptor was obtained from a man in his thirties or forties with acute or convalescent COVID-19. The rearranged segments are TRBV6-5 and TRBJ2-7; the junction holds 8 bases that match TRBD2. CDR3 loop: CAKKTSVRGDEQYF. The bases read TGTGCCAAGAAGACTAGCGTGAGGGGGGACGAGCAGTACTTC.